The 22 T cell receptor beta chains given below trace back to one sample, sequenced in a study of metastatic and nonmetastatic thyroid tumors. Thyroid surgery took place with no prior treatment in any patient. With MiXCR, TCRdb called clones anew from the PCR reads. Of about 13,000 clones in the sample, roughly 28% were seen once. The sample taken for sequencing was tumor tissue. These TCRs come from a female donor with papillary thyroid cancer or a benign thyroid nodule (not recorded which). Some clones in this sample may be carry-over from other donors' samples.

The sample holds many counts of this clone. The genes are TRBV30 and TRBJ2-4; D uncertain. Germline CDR1 is GTSNPN and CDR2 is SVGIG (reference sequence). The CDR3 covers 15 residues. V was cut by 0 bases and J by 4 bases, with 13 bases left in between. The DNA for the CDR3 is TGTGCCTGGAGTGTACTAATGGGCAGGAAAAACATTCAGTACTTC. Protein sequence: CAWSVLMGRKNIQYF.

This clone was recorded a few times. The chain recombines TRBV2 with TRBJ2-7, with a tentative D call TRBD1 (5 bases). The germline V gene encodes CDR1 SNHLY and CDR2 FYNNEI. The V end was cut by 11 bases, the J end by 7 bases, with 18 bases between. This CDR3 contains 12 residues. This CDR3 reads CAGRSDSVEQYF. CDR3 nucleotides: TGTGCCGGACGCTCAGACAGTGTAGAGCAGTACTTC.

Only a few counts were recorded for this clone. This may be a read error, as it is one base from a much larger clone. Other DNA sequences in the sample encode the same CDR3. The genes are TRBV7-3 and TRBJ2-1; D gene unclear. This CDR3 spans 15 amino acids. Germline V lookup: CDR1 SGHTA, CDR2 FQGTGA. V lost 2 bases and J lost 5, with 13 bases in between. CDR3 coding DNA: TGTGCCAGCAGCTTAGGGCCAGGTAGGGACAATGAGCAGTTCTTC. Protein sequence: CASSLGPGRDNEQFF.

This clone has more than one count but fewer than ten. CDR3 sequence: CASRSRNSPLHF. The CDR3 DNA reads TGTGCCAGCAGATCGCGAAATTCACCCCTCCACTTT. The chain is built from TRBV6-1 and TRBJ1-6; no clear D gene. CDR3 length: 12 residues. Germline CDR1 and CDR2: MNHNS and SASEGT. Deletions cut 6 bases from V and 7 bases from J, with 7 bases between.

This sequence joins TRBV6-1 and TRBJ1-1; no clear D gene. The germline V gene has CDR1 MNHNS and CDR2 SASEGT. The CDR3 has 11 residues. Trimming left V 10 bases short and J 2 bases short, with 8 bases between. The CDR3 region is CAIHVNTEAFF. CDR3 DNA: TGTGCCATACATGTTAACACTGAAGCTTTCTTT.

V usage is TRBV6-1 and J usage is TRBJ2-7, with D unresolved. CDR1 and CDR2 (germline): MNHNS, SASEGT. CDR3 length equals 14 residues. The V end lost 3 bases, the J end lost 4 bases, and 13 bases lay between the germline ends. The CDR3 sequence is CASSERPQVYEQYF. The CDR3 nucleotides read TGTGCCAGCAGTGAGCGCCCTCAGGTGTACGAGCAGTACTTC.

This clone was counted ten times or more. The chain is built from TRBV30 and TRBJ1-2; D is ambiguous. The CDR3 covers 10 residues. V lost 5 bases, J lost 8 bases, and 9 bases lay in between. Germline V lookup: CDR1 GTSNPN, CDR2 SVGIG (reference sequence). CDR3: CAWAKVGYTF. The CDR3 coding sequence is TGTGCCTGGGCGAAGGTCGGCTACACCTTC.

The V gene is TRBV11-2, the J gene TRBJ2-6; 7 nucleotides agree with TRBD1. Germline CDR1 is SGHAT and CDR2 is FQNNGV. The CDR3 sequence is 16 residues long. Losses at the gene ends were 8 bases for V and 0 bases for J; bases not matched to a gene: 7. The CDR3 here is CASRDRANSGANVLTF. The CDR3 DNA reads as TGTGCCAGCCGCGACAGGGCAAACTCTGGGGCCAACGTCCTGACTTTC.

This clone was seen a few times. The V and J genes are TRBV12-5 and TRBJ2-6; perhaps TRBD2 as D (5 bases). This CDR3 contains 15 residues. The germline V gene encodes CDR1 LGHNT and CDR2 FRNRAP. With 9 bases removed from V and 12 bases from J, the gap between germline ends came to 24 bases. The DNA of the CDR3 is TGTGCTAGCGTACCCCCACGAGCCGGGATCAGCGTCCTGACTTTC. It codes for CASVPPRAGISVLTF.

This clone qualifies as medium-sized. The V and J genes are TRBV20-1 and TRBJ2-7; 10 positions agree with TRBD2. J gave up 2 bases and V 3 bases, and 1 base lay outside the gene matches. The germline CDR1 and CDR2 sequences are DFQATT and SNEGSKA (reference sequence). CDR3 length: 13 residues. The CDR3 region has the DNA TGCAGTGCTAGGCTAGCGGGAGCCTACGAGCAGTACTTC. Amino acids: CSARLAGAYEQYF.

The V gene is TRBV5-1, the J gene TRBJ1-5; tentative D call: TRBD1 (6 bases). The CDR3 sequence is 16 residues long. Germline CDR1 SGHRS, CDR2 YFSETQ. V was clipped by 0 bases and J by 1 base, with 11 bases between them. DNA of the CDR3: TGCGCCAGCAGCTTGGAGGGGGGCGTAAGCAATCAGCCCCAGCATTTT. As protein: CASSLEGGVSNQPQHF.

This clone has a handful of counts. This sequence joins TRBV28 and TRBJ2-2; 10 bases are a match to TRBD2. This CDR3 has 16 amino acids. J was trimmed by 4 bases and V by 4 bases; bases with no gene match: 6. Germline V gene data show CDR1 as MDHEN and CDR2 as SYDVKM. This chain's CDR3 is CASSSPGLAITGELFF. CDR3 bases: TGTGCCAGCAGTTCTCCGGGACTAGCGATCACCGGGGAGCTGTTTTTT.

This clone was counted between two and nine times. V usage is TRBV25-1 and J usage is TRBJ2-2; D is ambiguous. Germline V gives CDR1 MGHDK, CDR2 SYGVNS. Trimming took off 5 bases at V and 14 bases at J, with 18 bases between the two ends. The length of the CDR3 is 13 residues. The CDR3 spells CASSPALVVDLFF. CDR3 nucleotide sequence: TGTGCCAGCAGTCCCGCCCTGGTCGTGGACCTGTTTTTT.

In nucleotides, the CDR3 is TGTGCCAGCTCGTTGACAAGTGGGACGAGCACTGGGGAGCTGTTTTTT. Protein sequence: CASSLTSGTSTGELFF. The chain links TRBV6-1 to TRBJ2-2, with D perhaps given as TRBD1 or TRBD2 (5 bases each). The length of the CDR3 is 16 residues. The germline V gene encodes CDR1 MNHNS and CDR2 SASEGT. Trimming took off 8 bases at V and 8 bases at J, with 24 bases between the two ends.

This clone was seen only a few times. The chain recombines TRBV19 with TRBJ1-3, with 7 bases that match TRBD1. The CDR3 runs to 15 residues. The germline gives CDR1 LNHDA, CDR2 SQIVND (reference sequence). V gave up 7 bases and J gave up 4 bases; unmatched junction bases: 10. The CDR3 is CASTLQGQPGNTIYF. DNA for the CDR3: TGTGCCAGTACCCTCCAGGGACAGCCGGGAAACACCATATATTTT.

CDR3 sequence reads: CASSEQTSGSYEQYF. DNA of the CDR3: TGTGCCAGCAGTGAGCAGACTAGCGGGAGTTACGAGCAGTACTTC. The V gene is TRBV6-1, the J gene TRBJ2-7, with 12 positions matching TRBD2. J gave up 4 bases and V 3 bases, and 4 bases lay outside the gene matches. This CDR3 spans 15 amino acids. Germline-derived CDR1 and CDR2 are MNHNS and SASEGT.

The table lists this clone with a few counts. The chain couples TRBV7-9 to TRBJ2-5, with D uncertain. Germline values: CDR1 SEHNR, CDR2 FQNEAQ (reference sequence). This CDR3 is 12 amino acids long. Trimming removed 6 bases from V and 5 bases from J, with 10 bases in between. CDR3 sequence (DNA): TGTGCCAGCAGTCCGACTGGGGAGACCCAGTACTTC. Encoded protein: CASSPTGETQYF.

This clone is medium-sized (0.01 to 0.1%). This chain joins TRBV28 and TRBJ1-3; a weak D match, TRBD1 (6 bases). Between the trimmed V and J ends, which lost 3 bases and 0 bases, there was a span of 24 bases. There are 20 residues in the CDR3. Germline CDR1 and CDR2: MDHEN and SYDVKM. The CDR3 bases are TGTGCCAGCAGTTTGTCAACACTTCGGGACACGGAAACCTCTGGAAACACCATATATTTT. It is translated as CASSLSTLRDTETSGNTIYF.

The chain uses TRBV28 and TRBJ1-2; D possibly corresponds to TRBD1 (5 bases). Germline V CDR1 and CDR2: MDHEN, SYDVKM. V was clipped by 2 bases and J by 4 bases, with 14 bases between them. The CDR3 spans 15 residues. Here the CDR3 reads CASSLAGVSGYGYTF. The DNA for the CDR3 is TGTGCCAGCAGTTTAGCGGGGGTCTCGGGCTATGGCTACACCTTC.

The rearrangement links TRBV27 to TRBJ1-2, with a weak D call TRBD1 (5 bases). The CDR3 is 16 residues long. Trimming removed 7 bases from V and 0 bases from J, with 18 bases in between. Germline V gives CDR1 MNHEY, CDR2 SMNVEV (reference sequence). The CDR3 region is CASIPGGGVANYGYTF. The DNA of the CDR3 is TGTGCCAGCATTCCAGGCGGGGGGGTAGCTAACTATGGCTACACCTTC.

This clone was recorded a few times. The V and J genes are TRBV6-5 and TRBJ2-7; D is possibly TRBD2 (5 bases). This CDR3 spans 11 amino acids. The V end was cut by 5 bases, the J end by 7 bases, with 9 bases between. The germline CDR1 and CDR2 sequences are MNHEY and SVGAGI. In nucleotides, the CDR3 is TGTGCCAGCAGTACTGGACTGGAGCAGTACTTC. Protein sequence: CASSTGLEQYF.

This clone was seen at least ten times. The chain combines TRBV6-4 with TRBJ2-2; D is unresolved. The CDR3 extends over 12 amino acids. Germline CDR1 is MRHNA and CDR2 is SNTAGT. V was trimmed by 5 bases and J by 3 bases, leaving 4 bases between them. The CDR3 is CASSLDTGELFF. Here the CDR3 DNA reads TGTGCCAGCAGTCTAGACACCGGGGAGCTGTTTTTT.